This section outlines one T cell receptor beta chain sequence together with its context. What it binds is not known. Germline V gene lookup returns CDR1 MNHEY and CDR2 SMNVEV (reference sequence). The CDR3 has 16 residues. V was pared by 3 bases and J by 5 bases, with 6 bases of the junction left unmatched. The PCR contained 60 Vbeta and 13 Jbeta primers. Method: immunoSEQ multiplex PCR; TCRdb's copy keeps in-frame clones and lacks some. The top ten clones hold approximately 4.5% of a sample with approximately 150,000 clones, about 80% of them seen once. This entry comes from a study of cytomegalovirus exposure and HLA in healthy donors. Study results and caveats: A later analysis reportedly found fewer N-insertions in an Asian-associated ancestry cluster than the roughly 670-donor mean.

The sequenced sample was PBMCs. J is TRBJ2-5 and V is TRBV27; 13 nucleotides align to TRBD2. The clonotype was recovered from a man aged 25-45 years in good health and CMV-seronegative. The DNA for the CDR3 is TGTGCCAGCAGTTTCGGACTAGCGGGAGAGAGGGAGACCCAGTACTTC. It yields the protein CASSFGLAGERETQYF.